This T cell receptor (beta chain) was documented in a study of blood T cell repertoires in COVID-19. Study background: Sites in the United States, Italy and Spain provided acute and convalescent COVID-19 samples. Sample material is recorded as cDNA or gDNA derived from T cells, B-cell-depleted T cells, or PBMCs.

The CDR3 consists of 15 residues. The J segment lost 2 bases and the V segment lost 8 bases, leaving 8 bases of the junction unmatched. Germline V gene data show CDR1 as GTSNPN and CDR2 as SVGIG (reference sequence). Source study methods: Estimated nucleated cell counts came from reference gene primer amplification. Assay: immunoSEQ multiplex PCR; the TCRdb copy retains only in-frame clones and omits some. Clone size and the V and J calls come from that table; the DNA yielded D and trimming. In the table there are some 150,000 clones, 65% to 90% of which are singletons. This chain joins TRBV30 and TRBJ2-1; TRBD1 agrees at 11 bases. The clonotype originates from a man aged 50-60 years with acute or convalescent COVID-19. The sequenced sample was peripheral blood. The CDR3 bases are TGTGCCGGTGAACCGGGACAGGGGGCCTACAATGAGCAGTTCTTC. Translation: CAGEPGQGAYNEQFF.